The 11 T cell receptor beta chains reported below all come from one sample, sequenced in a study of T-cell memory formation after mild COVID-19. Via MiXCR, TCRdb re-called the 5' RACE reads, giving one row per CDR3 protein. The sample holds hundreds of thousands of distinct CDR3 sequences, roughly 15% seen once. Sequencing was carried out using PBMCs or a T cell subset sorted from them (not recorded which). Source of these receptors: a man aged 18-30 years who had mild COVID-19 (a few samples of this study predate the infection). Cell type and time point are not known.

This chain links TRBV6-1 with TRBJ2-7; 7 bases agree with TRBD1. V lost 6 bases, J lost 6 bases, and 5 bases stayed unmatched. This CDR3 region has 12 residues. Germline values: CDR1 MNHNS, CDR2 SASEGT. The CDR3 reads CASRDRLGEQYV. The CDR3, as DNA: TGTGCCAGCAGGGACAGGCTTGGCGAGCAGTACGTC.

This clonotype was counted only a few times. This sequence joins TRBV20-1 and TRBJ2-1; no reliable D call. The CDR3 runs 13 residues. CDR1 is DFQATT and CDR2 is SNEGSKA in the germline V gene (reference sequence). Trimming took 5 bases from V and 6 from J, leaving 14 bases between them. CDR3 in amino acids: CSADGYSGNEQFF. Here the CDR3 DNA reads TGCAGTGCTGATGGGTACTCGGGCAATGAGCAGTTCTTC.

The V call is TRBV5-6, the J call TRBJ2-3; D is perhaps TRBD2 (6 bases). The CDR3 sequence is 17 residues long. Germline CDR1 is SGHDT and CDR2 is YYEEEE. V lost 4 bases and J lost 9, with 27 bases in between. The CDR3 region has the DNA TGTGCCAGCAGCGACCTTACACTAGCTGGGGACCGGATGACGCAGTATTTT. Translating gives CASSDLTLAGDRMTQYF.

V gene TRBV5-6 combines with J gene TRBJ1-5; 10 nucleotides line up with TRBD1. There are 16 residues in the CDR3. Germline lookup yields CDR1 SGHDT and CDR2 YYEEEE. J lost 5 bases, V lost 2 bases, and 7 bases had no gene match. For the CDR3, the DNA is TGTGCCAGCAGCTTTGTGGGACAGGGGAGATATCAGCCCCAGCATTTT. Encoded protein: CASSFVGQGRYQPQHF.

This clonotype was recorded once. With a much larger clone just one base away, this may be a read error. The V and J genes are TRBV9 and TRBJ1-1, with D uncertain. V gave up 0 bases and J gave up 3 bases, with 6 bases separating them. From germline, CDR1 is SGDLS and CDR2 YYNGEE. This CDR3 has 13 amino acids. CDR3 coding DNA: TGTGCCAGCAGCGTAGGGGTGGACACTGAAGCTTTCTTT. Protein sequence: CASSVGVDTEAFF. Together with reference TRBV9 and TRBJ1-1, the CDR3 gives the full variable domain: DSGVTQTPKHLITATGQRVTLRCSPRSGDLSVYWYQQSLDQGLQFLIQYYNGEERAKGNILERFSAQQFPDLHSELNLSSLELGDSALYFCASSVGVDTEAFFGQGTRLTVV.

This clonotype was recorded many times. This chain connects TRBV5-1 to TRBJ1-4, with a weak D call TRBD1 (5 bases). Germline CDR1 reads SGHRS; CDR2 reads YFSETQ. This CDR3 contains 16 residues. V lost 0 bases to trimming and J lost 0 bases, with 9 bases between them. The chain's CDR3 is CASSLGGTTTNEKLFF. Here the CDR3 DNA reads TGCGCCAGCAGCTTGGGAGGGACCACAACTAATGAAAAACTGTTTTTT.

In this sample, this clonotype turned up a few times. The gene calls are TRBV20-1 and TRBJ1-6; the D gene is possibly TRBD1 (6 bases). The CDR3 runs to 16 residues. Trimming shortened V by 0 bases and J by 8 bases, and 17 bases separated the two germline ends. Germline-derived CDR1 and CDR2 are DFQATT and SNEGSKA (reference sequence). The CDR3 DNA sequence: TGCAGTGCTAGAGATCGAGGCCGGGGGGGCGATTCACCCCTCCACTTT. Its protein is CSARDRGRGGDSPLHF.

The DNA for the CDR3 is TGCAGTGCTAGAGATTTTGGAGGAGGGGGGGACTATGGCTACACCTTC. It codes for CSARDFGGGGDYGYTF. V gene TRBV20-1 combines with J gene TRBJ1-2; possibly TRBD1 for D (6 bases). Germline V gene lookup returns CDR1 DFQATT and CDR2 SNEGSKA (reference sequence). The CDR3 length is 16 residues. Trimming left V 0 bases short and J 3 bases short, with 17 bases between.

CDR3 region: CASSLWGLGNEKLFF. CDR3 nucleotides: TGTGCCAGCAGTTTATGGGGGTTAGGGAATGAAAAACTGTTTTTT. The chain is built from TRBV12-3 or TRBV12-4 and TRBJ1-4; D perhaps matches TRBD1 (5 bases). This CDR3 is 15 amino acids long. The ends were cut back, 2 bases at V and 5 bases at J, with 12 bases in the middle.

The genes are TRBV6-5 and TRBJ1-2; no definite D call. Germline V lookup: CDR1 MNHEY, CDR2 SVGAGI. This CDR3 has 13 residues. V lost 0 bases and J 12 bases, leaving 14 bases between the germline ends. Here the CDR3 reads CASSYSTVSGHTF. The CDR3 DNA sequence: TGTGCCAGCAGTTACTCGACGGTCAGTGGGCACACCTTC.

This clonotype has only a few counts. The gene calls are TRBV6-4 and TRBJ2-2, with D uncertain. The CDR3 loop spans 11 amino acids. Germline CDR1 is MRHNA and CDR2 is SNTAGT. V lost 2 bases and J 7 bases, leaving 2 bases between the germline ends. Here the CDR3 DNA reads TGTGCCAGCAGTGACAACGGGGAGCTGTTTTTT. Translation: CASSDNGELFF.